This paragraph covers one T cell receptor beta chain sequence. This sample was taken from a study of blood T cell repertoires in COVID-19. The V and J ends lost 2 bases and 5 bases respectively, with 12 bases between them. The germline V gene has CDR1 SGHTA and CDR2 FQGTGA. This CDR3 contains 14 residues. The table came from immunoSEQ multiplex PCR; TCRdb's copy has only in-frame clones and leaves some out. Among 390,000 or so clones listed, about four fifths were seen once. V is TRBV7-3 and J is TRBJ1-2, with D hard to call. The specimen sequenced was PBMCs or T cells enriched from blood (not recorded which). The receptor's source is a woman aged 45-60 years who had recovered from COVID-19. CDR3 nucleotide sequence: TGTGCCAGCAGCTTACAGGCAGGCACGTATGGCTACACCTTC. Translation: CASSLQAGTYGYTF. Complete variable domain (other parts from reference TRBV7-3 and TRBJ1-2): GAGVSQTPSNKVTEKGKYVELRCDPISGHTALYWYRQSLGQGPEFLIYFQGTGAADDSGLPNDRFFAVRPEGSVSTLKIQRTERGDSAVYLCASSLQAGTYGYTFGSGTRLTVV.